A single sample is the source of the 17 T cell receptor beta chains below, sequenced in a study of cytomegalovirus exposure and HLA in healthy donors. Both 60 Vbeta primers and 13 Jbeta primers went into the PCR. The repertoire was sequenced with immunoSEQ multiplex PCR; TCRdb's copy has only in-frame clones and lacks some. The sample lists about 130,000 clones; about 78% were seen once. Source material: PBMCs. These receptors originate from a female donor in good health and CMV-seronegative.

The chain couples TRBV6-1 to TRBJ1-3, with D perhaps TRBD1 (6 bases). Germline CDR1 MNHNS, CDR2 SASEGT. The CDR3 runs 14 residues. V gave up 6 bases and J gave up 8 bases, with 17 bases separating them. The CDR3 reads CASSYTTGRDTIYF. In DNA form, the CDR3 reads TGTGCCAGCAGCTATACGACAGGAAGGGACACCATATATTTT.

CDR3 bases: TGTGCCAGCAGTTACGGAGACAGGGGTAACTATGGCTACACCTTC. It translates to CASSYGDRGNYGYTF. This sequence joins TRBV6-5 and TRBJ1-2, with TRBD1 identical over 8 bases. Germline assignment: CDR1 MNHEY and CDR2 SVGAGI. V gave up 2 bases and J gave up 1 base; unmatched junction bases: 3. This CDR3 contains 15 residues.

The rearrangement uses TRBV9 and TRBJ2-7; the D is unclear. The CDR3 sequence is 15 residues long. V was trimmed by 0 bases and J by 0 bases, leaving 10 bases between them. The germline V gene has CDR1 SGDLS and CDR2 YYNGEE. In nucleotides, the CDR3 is TGTGCCAGCAGCGTAGACTCCTCCCTCTCCTACGAGCAGTACTTC. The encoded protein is CASSVDSSLSYEQYF.

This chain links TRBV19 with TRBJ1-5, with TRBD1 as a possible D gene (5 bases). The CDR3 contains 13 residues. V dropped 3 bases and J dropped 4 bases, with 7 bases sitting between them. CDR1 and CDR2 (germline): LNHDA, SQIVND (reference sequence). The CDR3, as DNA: TGTGCCAGTAGTATTGGGGGGAATCAGCCCCAGCATTTT. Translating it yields CASSIGGNQPQHF. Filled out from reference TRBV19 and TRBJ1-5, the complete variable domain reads DGGITQSPKYLFRKEGQNVTLSCEQNLNHDAMYWYRQDPGQGLRLIYYSQIVNDFQKGDIAEGYSVSREKKESFPLTVTSAQKNPTAFYLCASSIGGNQPQHFGDGTRLSIL.

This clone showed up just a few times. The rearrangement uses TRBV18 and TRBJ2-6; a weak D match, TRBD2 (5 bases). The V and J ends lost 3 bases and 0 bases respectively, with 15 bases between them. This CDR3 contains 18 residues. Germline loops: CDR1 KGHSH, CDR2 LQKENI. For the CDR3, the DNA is TGTGCCAGCTCACCCTCGAGGGCAGGCAGCTCTGGGGCCAACGTCCTGACTTTC. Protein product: CASSPSRAGSSGANVLTF.

CDR3 region: CASSEGQYTETQYF. CDR3 coding DNA: TGTGCCAGCAGTGAAGGACAGTACACGGAGACCCAGTACTTC. The chain employs TRBV6-1 and TRBJ2-5; D is perhaps TRBD1 (5 bases). The germline V gene has CDR1 MNHNS and CDR2 SASEGT. V was shortened by 1 base and J by 5 bases, with 11 bases between the two germline ends. The CDR3 sequence is 14 residues long.

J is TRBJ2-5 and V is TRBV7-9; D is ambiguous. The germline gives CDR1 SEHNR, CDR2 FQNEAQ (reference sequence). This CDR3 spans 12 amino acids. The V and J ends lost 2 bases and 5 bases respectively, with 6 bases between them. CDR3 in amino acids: CASSLRRETQYF. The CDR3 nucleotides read TGTGCCAGCAGCTTACGTCGTGAGACCCAGTACTTC. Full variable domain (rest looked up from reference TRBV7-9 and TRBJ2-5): DTGVSQNPRHKITKRGQNVTFRCDPISEHNRLYWYRQTLGQGPEFLTYFQNEAQLEKSRLLSDRFSAERPKGSFSTLEIQRTEQGDSAMYLCASSLRRETQYFGPGTRLLVL.

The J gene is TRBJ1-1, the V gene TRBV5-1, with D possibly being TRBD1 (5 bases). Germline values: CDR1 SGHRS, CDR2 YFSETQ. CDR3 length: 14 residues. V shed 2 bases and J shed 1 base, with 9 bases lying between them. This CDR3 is CASSLLQGNTEAFF. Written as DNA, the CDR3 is TGCGCCAGCAGCTTACTGCAGGGGAACACTGAAGCTTTCTTT.

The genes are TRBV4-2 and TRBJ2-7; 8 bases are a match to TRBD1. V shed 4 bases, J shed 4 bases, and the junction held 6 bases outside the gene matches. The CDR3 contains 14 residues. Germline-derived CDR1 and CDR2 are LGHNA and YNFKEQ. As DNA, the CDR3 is TGTGCCAGCAGCCCTTGGACAGGGAAGTACGAGCAGTACTTC. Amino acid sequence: CASSPWTGKYEQYF.

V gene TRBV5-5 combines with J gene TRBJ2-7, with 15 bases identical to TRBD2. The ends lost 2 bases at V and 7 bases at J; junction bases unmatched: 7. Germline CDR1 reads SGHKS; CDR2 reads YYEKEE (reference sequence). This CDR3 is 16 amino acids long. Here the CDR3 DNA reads TGTGCCAGCAGCTTACCTCAGGGACTAGCGGGAGGAGAGCAGTACTTC. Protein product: CASSLPQGLAGGEQYF.

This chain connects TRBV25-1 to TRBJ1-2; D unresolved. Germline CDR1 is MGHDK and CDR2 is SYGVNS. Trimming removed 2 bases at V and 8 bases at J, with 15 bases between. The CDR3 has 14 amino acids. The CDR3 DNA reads TGTGCCAGCAGTGAAGGGCTAGTGGGAGGGGGCTACACCTTC. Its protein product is CASSEGLVGGGYTF.

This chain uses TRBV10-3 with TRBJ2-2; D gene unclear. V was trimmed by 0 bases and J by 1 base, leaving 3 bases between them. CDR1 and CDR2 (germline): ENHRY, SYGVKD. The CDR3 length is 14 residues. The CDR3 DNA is TGTGCCATCAGTGAGTCGCGGAACACCGGGGAGCTGTTTTTT. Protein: CAISESRNTGELFF.

The CDR3: CASRRTSGTLAKNIQYF. The CDR3 DNA reads as TGTGCCAGCAGGCGGACTAGCGGGACCCTAGCCAAAAACATTCAGTACTTC. The chain carries TRBV2 and TRBJ2-4; 12 bases are a match to TRBD2. Looked up from germline, CDR1 is SNHLY and CDR2 is FYNNEI. The V gene end was trimmed by 6 bases and the J gene end by 0 bases; junction bases not matched to a gene: 6. The CDR3 length is 17 residues.

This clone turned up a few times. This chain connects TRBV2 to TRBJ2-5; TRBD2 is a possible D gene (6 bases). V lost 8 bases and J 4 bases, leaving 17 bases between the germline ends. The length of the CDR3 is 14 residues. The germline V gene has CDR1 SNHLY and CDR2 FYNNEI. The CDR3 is CASQAGWRAETQYF. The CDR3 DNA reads TGTGCCAGCCAGGCGGGGTGGAGGGCAGAGACCCAGTACTTC.

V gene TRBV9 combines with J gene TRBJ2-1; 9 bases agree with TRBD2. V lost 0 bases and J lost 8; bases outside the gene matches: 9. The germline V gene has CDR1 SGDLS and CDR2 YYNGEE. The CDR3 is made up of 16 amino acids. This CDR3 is CASSVGSGRWVDEQFF. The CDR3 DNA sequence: TGTGCCAGCAGCGTAGGAAGCGGGAGGTGGGTCGATGAGCAGTTCTTC.

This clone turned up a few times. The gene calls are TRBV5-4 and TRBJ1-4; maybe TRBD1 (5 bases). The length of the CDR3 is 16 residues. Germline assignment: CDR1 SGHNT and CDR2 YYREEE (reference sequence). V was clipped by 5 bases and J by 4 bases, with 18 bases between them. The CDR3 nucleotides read TGTGCCAGCAGTCCCATGGGGCCGGGGGATAATGAAAAACTGTTTTTT. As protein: CASSPMGPGDNEKLFF.

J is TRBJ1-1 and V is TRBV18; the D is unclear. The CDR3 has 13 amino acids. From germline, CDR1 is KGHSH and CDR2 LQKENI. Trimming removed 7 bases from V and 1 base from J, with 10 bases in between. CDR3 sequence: CASCRGENTEAFF. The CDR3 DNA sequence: TGTGCCAGCTGTCGAGGAGAGAACACTGAAGCTTTCTTT.